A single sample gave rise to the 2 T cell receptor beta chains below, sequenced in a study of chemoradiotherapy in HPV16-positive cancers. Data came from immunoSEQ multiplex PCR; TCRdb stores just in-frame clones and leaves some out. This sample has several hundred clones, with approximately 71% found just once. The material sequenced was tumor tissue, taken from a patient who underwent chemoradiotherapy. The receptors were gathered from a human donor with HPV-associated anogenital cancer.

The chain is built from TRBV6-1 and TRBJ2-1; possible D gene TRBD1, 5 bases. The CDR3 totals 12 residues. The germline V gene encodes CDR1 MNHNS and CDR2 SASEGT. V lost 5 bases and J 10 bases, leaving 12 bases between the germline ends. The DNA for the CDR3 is TGTGCCAGCAGTTTCATAGGGGCGGAGCAGTTCTTC. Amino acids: CASSFIGAEQFF.

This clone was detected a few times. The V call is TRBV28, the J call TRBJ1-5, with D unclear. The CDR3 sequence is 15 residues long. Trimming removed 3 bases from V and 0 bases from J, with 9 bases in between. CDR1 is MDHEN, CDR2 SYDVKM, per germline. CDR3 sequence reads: CASSLRPYSNQPQHF. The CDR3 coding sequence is TGTGCCAGCAGTTTGAGGCCTTATAGCAATCAGCCCCAGCATTTT.